The rows below give T cell receptor beta chains drawn from one sample of a study of graft-versus-host responses after intestinal transplantation. Clones were read by immunoSEQ multiplex PCR, and TCRdb kept only the in-frame ones, dropping some. This repertoire shows some 120,000 clones, approximately 94% found once; its top ten account for roughly 0.24%. These receptors have no known antigen. Source: unstimulated CD4+ T cells sorted from spleen or lymph node cells, taken before transplant. Receptors were obtained from a human donor who was the organ donor for an intestinal transplant. Both conserved end residues are part of each CDR3. The D gene is left open where the match is weak. Some rows have no size entry. The others give once, few or many, or a class for an expanded clone.

J gene: TRBJ1-2
clone size: NA
V gene: TRBV7-3
D gene: TRBD1
CDR3 length: 15
CDR3 DNA: TGTGCCAGCAGCCCCGGACAGGGGAATAGCTATGGCTACACCTTC
CDR3 protein: CASSPGQGNSYGYTF

J gene: TRBJ1-1
clone size: once
V gene: TRBV4-2
D gene: NA
CDR3 length: 14
CDR3 DNA: TGTGCCAGCAGCCAAGGGCCCGTGAACACTGAAGCTTTCTTT
CDR3 protein: CASSQGPVNTEAFF

J gene: TRBJ2-7
clone size: NA
V gene: TRBV15
D gene: NA
CDR3 length: 12
CDR3 DNA: TGTGCCACCAGCAGAGATAGGTACGAGCAGTACTTC
CDR3 protein: CATSRDRYEQYF

J gene: TRBJ2-7
clone size: NA
V gene: TRBV18
D gene: NA
CDR3 length: 15
CDR3 DNA: TGTGCCAGCTCACCATACAGGGAGAGCTCCTACGAGCAGTACTTC
CDR3 protein: CASSPYRESSYEQYF

J gene: TRBJ2-7
clone size: NA
V gene: TRBV9
D gene: TRBD2
CDR3 length: 13
CDR3 DNA: TGTGCCAGCAGCTCCGGGACTAAGAGCGAGCAGTACTTC
CDR3 protein: CASSSGTKSEQYF

J gene: TRBJ1-1
clone size: NA
V gene: TRBV10-3
D gene: NA
CDR3 length: 12
CDR3 DNA: TGTGCCATCAGTGAATTACAGGGAGAAGCTTTCTTT
CDR3 protein: CAISELQGEAFF

J gene: TRBJ2-7
clone size: NA
V gene: TRBV14
D gene: NA
CDR3 length: 13
CDR3 DNA: TGTGCCAGCAGCCAAGCAGGGAGCTACGAGCAGTACTTC
CDR3 protein: CASSQAGSYEQYF

J gene: TRBJ2-3
clone size: once
V gene: TRBV11-2
D gene: NA
CDR3 length: 15
CDR3 DNA: TGTGCCAGCAGCTTAGGTGGGAGGAGCACAGATACGCAGTATTTT
CDR3 protein: CASSLGGRSTDTQYF

J gene: TRBJ2-3
clone size: NA
V gene: TRBV19
D gene: TRBD1
CDR3 length: 14
CDR3 DNA: TGTGCCAGTACCGAGACAGGGACCACAGATACGCAGTATTTT
CDR3 protein: CASTETGTTDTQYF

J gene: TRBJ2-2
clone size: NA
V gene: TRBV4-2
D gene: TRBD1
CDR3 length: 16
CDR3 DNA: TGTGCCAGCAGCCTAAATTTGGACAGGGGGGCCGGGGAGCTGTTTTTT
CDR3 protein: CASSLNLDRGAGELFF

J gene: TRBJ2-1
clone size: NA
V gene: TRBV21-1
D gene: NA
CDR3 length: 16
CDR3 DNA: TGTGCCAGCAGCAAAGTGGGGTCCTTCTCCTACAATGAGCAGTTCTTC
CDR3 protein: CASSKVGSFSYNEQFF

J gene: TRBJ1-3
clone size: NA
V gene: TRBV7-9
D gene: TRBD1
CDR3 length: 18
CDR3 DNA: TGTGCCAGCAGCTCGAGGGGGGGACAGCCAATCTCTGGAAACACCATATATTTT
CDR3 protein: CASSSRGGQPISGNTIYF

J gene: TRBJ2-1
clone size: NA
V gene: TRBV6-6
D gene: TRBD2
CDR3 length: 14
CDR3 DNA: TGTGCCAGCAGCCTAGCGGGAGGGCCGATTGAGCAGTTCTTC
CDR3 protein: CASSLAGGPIEQFF

J gene: TRBJ2-5
clone size: NA
V gene: TRBV29-1
D gene: TRBD2
CDR3 length: 13
CDR3 DNA: TGCAGCGTGCGGGGGGAGCAGGGGGAGACCCAGTACTTC
CDR3 protein: CSVRGEQGETQYF

J gene: TRBJ1-2
clone size: NA
V gene: TRBV19
D gene: TRBD1
CDR3 length: 13
CDR3 DNA: TGTGCCAGTAGCCCCAGGGGGGGCTATGGCTACACCTTC
CDR3 protein: CASSPRGGYGYTF

J gene: TRBJ2-7
clone size: once
V gene: TRBV5-4
D gene: TRBD2
CDR3 length: 16
CDR3 DNA: TGTGCCAGCAGCCCCGGGGGTAGCGGGACCTCCTACGAGCAGTACTTC
CDR3 protein: CASSPGGSGTSYEQYF

J gene: TRBJ2-5
clone size: NA
V gene: TRBV25-1
D gene: TRBD2
CDR3 length: 13
CDR3 DNA: TGTGCCAGCGCCTTAGCGGGACAAGAGACCCAGTACTTC
CDR3 protein: CASALAGQETQYF

J gene: TRBJ2-5
clone size: NA
V gene: TRBV2
D gene: NA
CDR3 length: 13
CDR3 DNA: TGTGCCAGCAGGGGGGACATGGTAGAGACCCAGTACTTC
CDR3 protein: CASRGDMVETQYF

J gene: TRBJ2-3
clone size: once
V gene: TRBV4-2
D gene: TRBD2
CDR3 length: 14
CDR3 DNA: TGTGCCAGCAGCCAAGGACTAGCGGGAGATACGCAGTATTTT
CDR3 protein: CASSQGLAGDTQYF

J gene: TRBJ1-4
clone size: NA
V gene: TRBV4-2
D gene: NA
CDR3 length: 15
CDR3 DNA: TGTGCCAGCAGCCAAGATAGGGCAGGGGATGAAAAACTGTTTTTT
CDR3 protein: CASSQDRAGDEKLFF

J gene: TRBJ1-1
clone size: NA
V gene: TRBV12-5
D gene: NA
CDR3 length: 15
CDR3 DNA: TGTGCTAGTGGTTTGGGGGGACACCTGAACACTGAAGCTTTCTTT
CDR3 protein: CASGLGGHLNTEAFF

J gene: TRBJ2-2
clone size: NA
V gene: TRBV4-1
D gene: NA
CDR3 length: 17
CDR3 DNA: TGCGCCAGCAGCCAAGTGGGCAGCGGCGCGAACACCGGGGAGCTGTTTTTT
CDR3 protein: CASSQVGSGANTGELFF

J gene: TRBJ1-5
clone size: NA
V gene: TRBV19
D gene: NA
CDR3 length: 17
CDR3 DNA: TGTGCCAGTAGGGATGACCGGGACACCTTCGGAAATCAGCCCCAGCATTTT
CDR3 protein: CASRDDRDTFGNQPQHF

J gene: TRBJ2-7
clone size: NA
V gene: TRBV18
D gene: NA
CDR3 length: 12
CDR3 DNA: TGTGCCAGCTCACCACCGACCGCGGAGCAGTACTTC
CDR3 protein: CASSPPTAEQYF

J gene: TRBJ1-3
clone size: NA
V gene: TRBV7-2
D gene: NA
CDR3 length: 15
CDR3 DNA: TGTGCCAGCAGCTTAAGTGGGGGCTCTGGAAACACCATATATTTT
CDR3 protein: CASSLSGGSGNTIYF

J gene: TRBJ2-1
clone size: NA
V gene: TRBV2
D gene: NA
CDR3 length: 10
CDR3 DNA: TGTGCCAGCAGCCACAATGAGCAGTTCTTC
CDR3 protein: CASSHNEQFF

J gene: TRBJ1-2
clone size: once
V gene: TRBV6-5
D gene: NA
CDR3 length: 14
CDR3 DNA: TGTGCCAGCAGTTACTCGTTGGGAGGCTATGGCTACACCTTC
CDR3 protein: CASSYSLGGYGYTF

J gene: TRBJ2-1
clone size: NA
V gene: TRBV6-1
D gene: NA
CDR3 length: 13
CDR3 DNA: TGTGCCAGCAGTGAAGCGCGTCGGACTGAGCAGTTCTTC
CDR3 protein: CASSEARRTEQFF

J gene: TRBJ2-5
clone size: NA
V gene: TRBV27
D gene: TRBD2
CDR3 length: 16
CDR3 DNA: TGTGCCAGCAGTCAAAGGACTAGCGGGAGGGTAGAGACCCAGTACTTC
CDR3 protein: CASSQRTSGRVETQYF

J gene: TRBJ2-7
clone size: NA
V gene: TRBV5-4
D gene: TRBD2
CDR3 length: 14
CDR3 DNA: TGTGCCAGCACCTTAGCGGGAGGGCCATACGAGCAGTACTTC
CDR3 protein: CASTLAGGPYEQYF

J gene: TRBJ1-1
clone size: NA
V gene: TRBV6-1
D gene: TRBD1
CDR3 length: 13
CDR3 DNA: TGTGCCAGCAACAACAGGGGGAACACTGAAGCTTTCTTT
CDR3 protein: CASNNRGNTEAFF

J gene: TRBJ1-4
clone size: NA
V gene: TRBV19
D gene: TRBD1
CDR3 length: 14
CDR3 DNA: TGTGCCAGTAGCGTCCAGGGGGCGAGTGAAAAACTGTTTTTT
CDR3 protein: CASSVQGASEKLFF

J gene: TRBJ1-2
clone size: NA
V gene: TRBV20-1
D gene: TRBD1
CDR3 length: 11
CDR3 DNA: TGCAGTGCTAGGACAGGGTACGGCTACACCTTC
CDR3 protein: CSARTGYGYTF

J gene: TRBJ2-7
clone size: few
V gene: TRBV6-6
D gene: TRBD1
CDR3 length: 15
CDR3 DNA: TGTGCCAGCAGTTACCATCCGGGACAGGGTTACGAGCAGTACTTC
CDR3 protein: CASSYHPGQGYEQYF

J gene: TRBJ2-6
clone size: NA
V gene: TRBV5-6
D gene: TRBD1
CDR3 length: 18
CDR3 DNA: TGTGCCAGCATCTCCCTAAAGACAGGGTTCTATGGGGCCAACGTCCTGACTTTC
CDR3 protein: CASISLKTGFYGANVLTF

J gene: TRBJ2-1
clone size: NA
V gene: TRBV28
D gene: TRBD1
CDR3 length: 16
CDR3 DNA: TGTGCCACCAAAATAACCGGGACAGAAACCTACAATGAGCAGTTCTTC
CDR3 protein: CATKITGTETYNEQFF

J gene: TRBJ2-2
clone size: NA
V gene: TRBV6-1
D gene: NA
CDR3 length: 15
CDR3 DNA: TGTGCCAGCAGTCGAACCAGTGTGAGGGCCGGGGAGCTGTTTTTT
CDR3 protein: CASSRTSVRAGELFF

J gene: TRBJ2-5
clone size: NA
V gene: TRBV15
D gene: NA
CDR3 length: 14
CDR3 DNA: TGTGCCACCAGCCTTCTATTGGAGGGAGAGACCCAGTACTTC
CDR3 protein: CATSLLLEGETQYF

J gene: TRBJ2-7
clone size: NA
V gene: TRBV5-1
D gene: NA
CDR3 length: 15
CDR3 DNA: TGCGCCAGCAGCTTGGCCGGAGGAGGGTACGACGAGCAGTACTTC
CDR3 protein: CASSLAGGGYDEQYF

J gene: TRBJ2-7
clone size: NA
V gene: TRBV29-1
D gene: NA
CDR3 length: 11
CDR3 DNA: TGCAGCGTTGAAGAAGCCAACGAGCAGTACTTC
CDR3 protein: CSVEEANEQYF

J gene: TRBJ2-1
clone size: NA
V gene: TRBV7-3
D gene: TRBD2
CDR3 length: 15
CDR3 DNA: TGTGCCAGCAGCTTGGGAGGGGTCCCGGGCAATGAGCAGTTCTTC
CDR3 protein: CASSLGGVPGNEQFF

J gene: TRBJ2-1
clone size: NA
V gene: TRBV30
D gene: NA
CDR3 length: 15
CDR3 DNA: TGTGCCTGGAGTGTAAGGCCCGGCCAATACAATGAGCAGTTCTTC
CDR3 protein: CAWSVRPGQYNEQFF

J gene: TRBJ1-1
clone size: NA
V gene: TRBV29-1
D gene: NA
CDR3 length: 11
CDR3 DNA: TGCAGCGTTGAAGAGGGTCTTGAAGCTTTCTTT
CDR3 protein: CSVEEGLEAFF

J gene: TRBJ2-5
clone size: NA
V gene: TRBV2
D gene: NA
CDR3 length: 15
CDR3 DNA: TGTGCCAGCAGTGAAGTAGGGGGGATGGGGGAGACCCAGTACTTC
CDR3 protein: CASSEVGGMGETQYF

J gene: TRBJ2-5
clone size: NA
V gene: TRBV7-2
D gene: NA
CDR3 length: 13
CDR3 DNA: TGTGCCAGCAGCTCAGACCCTAAGGGGACCCAGTACTTC
CDR3 protein: CASSSDPKGTQYF